This T cell receptor beta chain comes out of a study of CD8 T cells in ankylosing spondylitis. With molecular barcodes, quantitative 5'-RACE was used to make the TCR beta libraries. TCRdb called the 5' RACE reads again in MiXCR, with one record for every CDR3 protein. Of fewer than 750,000 distinct CDR3 sequences listed, about 20% are singletons. Of note for this clonotype: Its target is not known.

V lost 4 bases, J lost 11 bases, and 4 bases stayed unmatched. Germline CDR1 LGHDT, CDR2 YNNKEL (reference sequence). The CDR3 has 13 residues. Study-wide results and limits: Disease-linked clones, CD8+, were relatively rare in peripheral blood. Reportedly, matched ankylosing spondylitis synovial fluid was significantly enriched for disease-linked clones. Past research had described some motif variants in reactive arthritis synovial fluid and blood. A TCR beta motif of roughly eight highly homologous variants appeared characteristic of ankylosing spondylitis blood.

The sequence came from a male donor with ankylosing spondylitis. Sequencing was carried out using blood, either unsorted or a sorted T cell fraction (not recorded which). The chain carries TRBV3-1 and TRBJ2-4, with 11 positions matching TRBD2. CDR3: CASSPGLAVVQYF. In DNA, the CDR3 is TGTGCCAGCAGCCCGGGACTAGCGGTTGTTCAGTACTTC.